The clone carrying this TCR beta chain has just one count. Its antigen is still unknown. TCRdb keeps only in-frame clones here, not all; method: immunoSEQ multiplex PCR. The data show roughly 2.5 million clones, approximately 94% seen once. Germline trimming cut 6 bases from V and 4 bases from J; bases unmatched to any gene: 6. The CDR3 is 15 residues long. From germline, CDR1 is MDHEN and CDR2 SYDVKM. These data are taken from a study of shared clonotypes between healthy human individuals. Whole-study context: Three plates each covered CD4 naive and memory; CD8 naive two, CD8 memory one. Findings and limits, study-wide: Despite large depth, sorted-subset datasets appeared incompletely sequenced.

The specimen was naive CD4+ T cells sorted from blood. Subset noted: CD45RA+ positively selected. This receptor was taken from a man between 18 and 29 years old in good health. This chain links TRBV28 with TRBJ2-1; 10 bases line up with TRBD2. The CDR3 DNA reads TGTGCCAGCAGCATAGCGGGGGGCCGTTACAATGAGCAGTTCTTC. It specifies CASSIAGGRYNEQFF.